This T cell receptor (beta chain) emerged from a study of T cell responses to AZD1222 COVID-19 vaccine. Findings and limits, study-wide: Sampled repertoires all dated from after the peak T cell response.

The J segment lost 2 bases and the V segment lost 4 bases, leaving 6 bases of the junction unmatched. Germline loops: CDR1 MNHEY, CDR2 SMNVEV (reference sequence). The CDR3 extends over 15 amino acids. Data came from immunoSEQ multiplex PCR; TCRdb stores just in-frame clones and leaves some out. This table has about 72,000 clones, 70% to 90% appearing once. A note on this clone: Its antigen is still unknown.

This receptor was identified in an adult who received the AZD1222 COVID-19 vaccine. Sequencing was performed on peripheral blood, taken 28 days after the second AZD1222 dose. This sequence joins TRBV27 and TRBJ1-2, with 8 bases fitting TRBD1. The CDR3 region is CASSWTGTGNYGYTF. DNA for the CDR3: TGTGCCAGCAGTTGGACTGGGACAGGAAACTATGGCTACACCTTC.